Following are 26 T cell receptor beta chains from one sample sequenced in a study of T cells after yellow fever vaccination. A single record per CDR3 protein comes from TCRdb applying MiXCR to the 5' RACE reads. In the table there are under 600,000 distinct CDR3 sequences, roughly 12% of which are singletons. The sample was PBMCs, taken on the day of the yellow fever booster vaccination. The source of these receptors is a man aged 25 to 40 who received the YFV17D yellow fever vaccine.

This sequence joins TRBV27 and TRBJ2-1, with D perhaps matching TRBD2 (5 bases). There are 16 residues in the CDR3. With 7 bases removed from V and 5 bases from J, the gap between germline ends came to 21 bases. CDR1 and CDR2 from the germline V gene are MNHEY and SMNVEV (reference sequence). CDR3 region: CASTYAAGSFNNEQFF. The CDR3 bases are TGTGCCAGCACCTACGCGGCGGGCAGCTTTAACAATGAGCAGTTCTTC.

This clonotype was observed many times. This sequence joins TRBV5-6 and TRBJ2-2, with no clear D. The CDR3 runs to 14 residues. Trimming stripped 3 bases from V and 7 bases from J, with 13 bases between. In germline, CDR1 is SGHDT, CDR2 YYEEEE. For the CDR3, the DNA is TGTGCCAGCAGCTCTATCTCTAGGAACGGGGAGCTGTTTTTT. Amino acid sequence: CASSSISRNGELFF.

The chain has TRBV29-1 and TRBJ2-5, with D perhaps TRBD1 or TRBD2 (7 bases each). CDR1 and CDR2 (germline): SQVTM, ANQGSEA. This CDR3 region has 16 residues. Trimming pared 7 bases from V and 1 base from J, leaving 22 bases between. The DNA of the CDR3 is TGCAGCGGACAGGGTTTTTTTGGCGGGAGCCAAGAGACCCAGTACTTC. Amino acid sequence: CSGQGFFGGSQETQYF.

This clonotype was observed a handful of times. This chain uses TRBV7-2 with TRBJ2-1; D might be TRBD1 or TRBD2, each matching 5 bases. In germline, CDR1 is SGHTA, CDR2 FQGNSA. Trimming took 4 bases from V and 1 from J, leaving 11 bases between them. The CDR3 runs 15 residues. The CDR3 loop is CASSSGRESYNEQFF. DNA of the CDR3: TGTGCCAGCAGCTCCGGCAGGGAGTCCTACAATGAGCAGTTCTTC.

This chain links TRBV5-1 with TRBJ2-1; no definite D call. The germline gives CDR1 SGHRS, CDR2 YFSETQ. V dropped 1 base and J dropped 8 bases, with 16 bases sitting between them. CDR3 length: 15 residues. CDR3 in DNA: TGCGCCAGCAGCTTGTTGGCTAGATCCATGCATGAGCAGTTCTTC. Translated: CASSLLARSMHEQFF. Using reference TRBV5-1 and TRBJ2-1 for the parts outside the CDR3, the full variable domain is KAGVTQTPRYLIKTRGQQVTLSCSPISGHRSVSWYQQTPGQGLQFLFEYFSETQRNKGNFPGRFSGRQFSNSRSEMNVSTLELGDSALYLCASSLLARSMHEQFFGPGTRLTVL.

J is TRBJ2-2 and V is TRBV20-1, with 8 bases fitting TRBD2. This CDR3 has 14 amino acids. Germline-derived CDR1 and CDR2 are DFQATT and SNEGSKA (reference sequence). The junction had 6 bases not matched to a gene; V was cut back by 0 bases and J by 9 bases. CDR3 protein: CSARDFREGRELFF. Written as DNA, the CDR3 is TGCAGTGCTAGAGATTTCCGGGAGGGCCGGGAGCTGTTTTTT.

This clonotype was detected a few times. V and J are TRBV7-2 and TRBJ2-7; 8 bases fit TRBD1. This CDR3 region has 15 residues. CDR1 is SGHTA and CDR2 is FQGNSA in the germline V gene. J was trimmed by 6 bases and V by 2 bases; bases with no gene match: 9. The CDR3, as DNA: TGTGCCAGCAGCTTAAGTACGACAGGGGAATTCGAGCAGTACTTC. This codes for CASSLSTTGEFEQYF.

The chain has TRBV15 and TRBJ1-6; 7 bases fit TRBD1. V shed 0 bases, J shed 6 bases, and the junction held 5 bases outside the gene matches. Germline CDR1 and CDR2: LNHNV and YYDKDF (reference sequence). This CDR3 contains 16 residues. The CDR3 loop reads CATSRDSTGSNSPLHF. Here the CDR3 DNA reads TGTGCCACCAGCAGAGACTCGACAGGGAGTAATTCACCCCTCCACTTT.

The rearrangement uses TRBV12-3 or TRBV12-4 and TRBJ1-6; no clear D gene. Trimming took off 8 bases at V and 7 bases at J, with 18 bases between the two ends. The CDR3 is 15 amino acids. The CDR3 region is CASRDGRAKNSPLHF. The CDR3 DNA is TGTGCCAGCCGTGACGGGCGGGCCAAAAATTCACCCCTCCACTTT.

In this sample, this clonotype turned up many times. One end of the junction is discordant with germline, which a read error may explain. This chain uses TRBV5-4 with TRBJ1-1; D may be TRBD1 (5 bases). The CDR3 sequence is 14 residues long. Germline CDR1 is SGHNT and CDR2 is YYREEE (reference sequence). The CDR3: CASSLGGGNTEAFF. The CDR3 DNA reads TGCGCCAGCAGCTTGGGCGGGGGGAACACTGAAGCTTTCTTT.

Written as DNA, the CDR3 is TGTGCCAGTAACATGGGGCGGAAGAATGAAAAACTGTTTTTT. This sequence encodes CASNMGRKNEKLFF. The rearrangement uses TRBV19 and TRBJ1-4; D possibly corresponds to TRBD1 (5 bases). The CDR3 is 14 amino acids. Per germline, CDR1 LNHDA and CDR2 SQIVND (reference sequence). V lost 7 bases to trimming and J lost 5 bases, with 14 bases between them.

There are a few counts of this clonotype. The chain links TRBV29-1 to TRBJ2-1, with D uncertain. This CDR3 spans 11 amino acids. V was clipped by 8 bases and J by 9 bases, with 14 bases between them. Per the germline V gene, CDR1 is SQVTM and CDR2 is ANQGSEA. CDR3 sequence: CSLAGVGEQFF. CDR3 in DNA: TGCAGCTTGGCTGGAGTTGGTGAGCAGTTCTTC.

This clonotype showed up just a few times. This chain's CDR3 is CSVIGGNYGYTF. The CDR3 DNA reads TGCAGCGTGATTGGGGGAAACTATGGCTACACCTTC. The chain combines TRBV29-1 with TRBJ1-2, with a tentative D call TRBD1 (5 bases). The ends were cut back, 6 bases at V and 2 bases at J, with 10 bases in the middle. This CDR3 spans 12 amino acids. CDR1 and CDR2 (germline): SQVTM, ANQGSEA.

In DNA, the CDR3 is TGTGCCAGCATGGCGGGGGGTCTACTCTACGAGCAGTACTTC. Amino acids: CASMAGGLLYEQYF. V and J are TRBV28 and TRBJ2-7, with 8 bases identical to TRBD2. This CDR3 contains 14 residues. In germline, CDR1 is MDHEN, CDR2 SYDVKM. J was trimmed by 3 bases and V by 7 bases; bases with no gene match: 8. The full variable domain, with the rest looked up from reference TRBV28 and TRBJ2-7, is DVKVTQSSRYLVKRTGEKVFLECVQDMDHENMFWYRQDPGLGLRLIYFSYDVKMKEKGDIPEGYSVSREKKERFSLILESASTNQTSMYLCASMAGGLLYEQYFGPGTRLTVT.

The chain couples TRBV7-2 to TRBJ2-3; D is uncertain. Germline V gene sequence: CDR1 SGHTA, CDR2 FQGNSA. V lost 2 bases and J 4 bases, leaving 13 bases between the germline ends. CDR3 length equals 15 residues. The CDR3 here is CASSLWSATPDTQYF. CDR3 DNA sequence: TGTGCCAGCAGCTTATGGTCGGCCACCCCAGATACGCAGTATTTT. The variable domain in full, with the rest retrieved from reference TRBV7-2 and TRBJ2-3, is GAGVSQSPSNKVTEKGKDVELRCDPISGHTALYWYRQSLGQGLEFLIYFQGNSAPDKSGLPSDRFSAERTGGSVSTLTIQRTQQEDSAVYLCASSLWSATPDTQYFGPGTRLTVL.

V and J are TRBV7-2 and TRBJ2-7; TRBD1 is a possible D gene (5 bases). The CDR3 runs 15 residues. Trimming removed 5 bases from V and 7 bases from J, with 21 bases in between. From germline, CDR1 is SGHTA and CDR2 FQGNSA. CDR3 region: CASSPQGRVHGEQYF. CDR3 nucleotides: TGTGCCAGCAGCCCCCAGGGCAGGGTGCATGGAGAGCAGTACTTC.

The sample holds many counts of this clonotype. V and J are TRBV4-2 and TRBJ2-5; no clear D gene. V gave up 4 bases and J gave up 5 bases, with 14 bases separating them. Germline CDR1 and CDR2: LGHNA and YNFKEQ. The CDR3 loop spans 14 amino acids. The CDR3 loop reads CASSRVDSAETQYF. CDR3 coding DNA: TGTGCCAGCAGCCGAGTCGACTCGGCGGAGACCCAGTACTTC.

This rearrangement joins TRBV7-6 to TRBJ2-3, with 7 bases aligning to TRBD1. The V and J ends lost 5 bases and 9 bases, in that order; junction bases with no gene match: 5. The germline gives CDR1 SGHVS, CDR2 FNYEAQ. There are 12 residues in the CDR3. CDR3 bases: TGTGCCAGCAGCCAACGGGACAGAACGCAGTATTTT. It encodes CASSQRDRTQYF.

In its sample, this clonotype was seen many times. The CDR3 DNA sequence: TGTGCCAGCAGTTCCGCCGGGCAGGGCTACAATGAGCAGTTCTTC. Its protein is CASSSAGQGYNEQFF. The genes are TRBV6-5 and TRBJ2-1; the D gene is possibly TRBD1 (5 bases). Deletions cut 4 bases from V and 3 bases from J, with 13 bases between. Germline CDR1 is MNHEY and CDR2 is SVGAGI. The CDR3 is 15 amino acids.

In this sample, this clonotype turned up many times. V gene TRBV2 combines with J gene TRBJ2-2; 8 bases line up with TRBD2. Germline loops: CDR1 SNHLY, CDR2 FYNNEI. This CDR3 region has 14 residues. With 6 bases clipped from V and 0 bases from J, the junction kept 0 bases outside the gene matches. The chain's CDR3 is CASRTSANTGELFF. CDR3 sequence (DNA): TGTGCCAGCAGGACTAGCGCGAACACCGGGGAGCTGTTTTTT.

V and J are TRBV20-1 and TRBJ2-5; 11 bases align to TRBD2. The CDR3 consists of 15 residues. Germline values: CDR1 DFQATT, CDR2 SNEGSKA (reference sequence). V lost 2 bases to trimming and J lost 5 bases; unmatched junction nucleotides: 7. Here the CDR3 reads CSARLAGGGGETQYF. In DNA, the CDR3 is TGCAGTGCTAGACTAGCGGGAGGCGGAGGGGAGACCCAGTACTTC.

The rearrangement links TRBV5-4 to TRBJ2-6, with D unresolved. The germline CDR1 and CDR2 sequences are SGHNT and YYREEE (reference sequence). Trimming shortened V by 0 bases and J by 3 bases, and 7 bases separated the two germline ends. The CDR3 covers 15 residues. In DNA, the CDR3 is TGTGCCAGCAGCTTGGACATAAATGGGGCCAACGTCCTGACTTTC. Translated: CASSLDINGANVLTF. The whole variable domain, remainder taken from reference TRBV5-4 and TRBJ2-6, is ETGVTQSPTHLIKTRGQQVTLRCSSQSGHNTVSWYQQALGQGPQFIFQYYREEENGRGNFPPRFSGLQFPNYSSELNVNALELDDSALYLCASSLDINGANVLTFGAGSRLTVL.

The chain employs TRBV20-1 and TRBJ2-5; unclear D gene. Germline CDR1 reads DFQATT; CDR2 reads SNEGSKA (reference sequence). The CDR3 runs 13 residues. V lost 4 bases and J 0 bases, leaving 9 bases between the germline ends. CDR3 nucleotide sequence: TGCAGTGCTAATAGACCGGACCAAGAGACCCAGTACTTC. It yields the protein CSANRPDQETQYF.

This clonotype was seen a few times. The rearrangement links TRBV7-2 to TRBJ2-1; D unresolved. V shed 4 bases and J shed 4 bases, with 11 bases lying between them. This CDR3 is 14 amino acids long. The germline CDR1 and CDR2 sequences are SGHTA and FQGNSA. The CDR3 region is CASSSSTTYNEQFF. The CDR3 nucleotides are TGTGCCAGCAGCTCCAGCACGACGTACAATGAGCAGTTCTTC.

This rearrangement joins TRBV28 to TRBJ2-7, with TRBD2 as a possible D gene (6 bases). Germline-derived CDR1 and CDR2 are MDHEN and SYDVKM. This CDR3 region has 15 residues. V lost 4 bases to trimming and J lost 1 base, with 14 bases between them. CDR3 sequence reads: CASSSPSGTSYEQYF. The CDR3 DNA follows: TGTGCCAGCAGTTCCCCCTCGGGGACTTCCTACGAGCAGTACTTC. Variable domain in full (rest from reference TRBV28 and TRBJ2-7): DVKVTQSSRYLVKRTGEKVFLECVQDMDHENMFWYRQDPGLGLRLIYFSYDVKMKEKGDIPEGYSVSREKKERFSLILESASTNQTSMYLCASSSPSGTSYEQYFGPGTRLTVT.

This clonotype was detected only a few times. The chain joins TRBV7-9 to TRBJ2-1; TRBD2 aligns across 8 bases. Looked up from germline, CDR1 is SEHNR and CDR2 is FQNEAQ (reference sequence). Trimming removed 5 bases from V and 9 bases from J; junction bases left unmatched: 12. CDR3 length: 15 amino acids. DNA of the CDR3: TGTGCCAGCAGCGTCCCTAGCGGGTTCGTTGTTGAGCAGTTCTTC. As protein: CASSVPSGFVVEQFF.